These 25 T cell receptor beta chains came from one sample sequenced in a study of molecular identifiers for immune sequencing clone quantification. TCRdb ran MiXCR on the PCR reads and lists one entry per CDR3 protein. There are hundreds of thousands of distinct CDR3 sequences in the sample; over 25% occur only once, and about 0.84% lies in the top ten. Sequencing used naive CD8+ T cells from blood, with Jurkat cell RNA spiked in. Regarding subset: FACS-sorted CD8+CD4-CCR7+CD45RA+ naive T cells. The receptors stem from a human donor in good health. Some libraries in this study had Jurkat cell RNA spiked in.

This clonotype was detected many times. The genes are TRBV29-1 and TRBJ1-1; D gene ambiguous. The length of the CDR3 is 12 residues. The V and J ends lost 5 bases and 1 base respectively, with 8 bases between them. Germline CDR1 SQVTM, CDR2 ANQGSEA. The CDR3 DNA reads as TGCAGCGTTTTCTTATGGAACACTGAAGCTTTCTTT. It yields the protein CSVFLWNTEAFF. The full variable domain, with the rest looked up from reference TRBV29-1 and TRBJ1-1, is SAVISQKPSRDICQRGTSLTIQCQVDSQVTMMFWYRQQPGQSLTLIATANQGSEATYESGFVIDKFPISRPNLTFSTLTVSNMSPEDSSIYLCSVFLWNTEAFFGQGTRLTVV.

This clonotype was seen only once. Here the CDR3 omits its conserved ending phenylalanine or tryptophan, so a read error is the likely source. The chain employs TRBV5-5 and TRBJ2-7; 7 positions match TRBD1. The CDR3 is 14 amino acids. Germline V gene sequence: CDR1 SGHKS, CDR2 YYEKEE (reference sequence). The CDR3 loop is CASSADRSSCEQYY. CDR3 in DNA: TGTGCCAGCAGCGCGGACAGGAGCTCCTGCGAGCAGTACTAC.

CDR3 sequence (DNA): TGCAGTGCCCGGACTAGCGGGAGTATCAATGAGCAGTTCTTC. It codes for CSARTSGSINEQFF. This rearrangement joins TRBV20-1 to TRBJ2-1; 13 bases agree with TRBD2. The CDR3 sequence is 14 residues long. Germline trimming cut 6 bases from V and 6 bases from J; bases unmatched to any gene: 5. The V gene's germline CDR1 is DFQATT and CDR2 SNEGSKA (reference sequence).

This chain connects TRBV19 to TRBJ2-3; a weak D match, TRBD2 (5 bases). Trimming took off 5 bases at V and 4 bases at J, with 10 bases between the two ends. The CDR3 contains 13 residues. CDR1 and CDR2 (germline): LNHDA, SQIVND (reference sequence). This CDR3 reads CASSALAPDTQYF. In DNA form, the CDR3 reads TGTGCCAGTAGTGCCCTAGCCCCAGATACGCAGTATTTT.

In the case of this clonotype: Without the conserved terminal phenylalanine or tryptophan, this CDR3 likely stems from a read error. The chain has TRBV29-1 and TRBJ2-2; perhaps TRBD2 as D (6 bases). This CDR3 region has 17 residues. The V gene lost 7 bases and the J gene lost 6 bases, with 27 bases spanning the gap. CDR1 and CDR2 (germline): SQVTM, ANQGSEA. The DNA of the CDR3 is TGCAGCGCGACGCCCTCTGACACGCGGGGTGGGCCCGGGGAGCTGTTTTCT. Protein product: CSATPSDTRGGPGELFS.

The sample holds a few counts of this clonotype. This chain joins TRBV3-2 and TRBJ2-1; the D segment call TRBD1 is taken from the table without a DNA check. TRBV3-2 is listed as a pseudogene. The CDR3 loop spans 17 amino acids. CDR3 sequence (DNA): TGTGCCAGCAGCCAAGAAGCGGGGCGGGGGACCTACAATGAGCAGTTCTTC. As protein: CASSQEAGRGTYNEQFF.

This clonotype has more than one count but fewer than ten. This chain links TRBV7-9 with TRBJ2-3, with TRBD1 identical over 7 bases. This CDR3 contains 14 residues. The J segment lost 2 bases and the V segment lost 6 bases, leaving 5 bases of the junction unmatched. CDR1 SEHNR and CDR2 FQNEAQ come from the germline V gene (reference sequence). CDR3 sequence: CASSEDRSTDTQYF. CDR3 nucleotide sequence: TGTGCCAGCAGTGAGGACAGGTCCACAGATACGCAGTATTTT. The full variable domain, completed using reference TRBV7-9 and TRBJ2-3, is DTGVSQNPRHKITKRGQNVTFRCDPISEHNRLYWYRQTLGQGPEFLTYFQNEAQLEKSRLLSDRFSAERPKGSFSTLEIQRTEQGDSAMYLCASSEDRSTDTQYFGPGTRLTVL.

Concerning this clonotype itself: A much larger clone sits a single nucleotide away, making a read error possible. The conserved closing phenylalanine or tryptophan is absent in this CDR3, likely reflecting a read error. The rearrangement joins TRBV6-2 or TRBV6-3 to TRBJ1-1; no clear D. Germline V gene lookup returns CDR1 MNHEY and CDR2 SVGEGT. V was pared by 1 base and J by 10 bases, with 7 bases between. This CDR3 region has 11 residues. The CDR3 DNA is TGTGCCAGCAGTTACTACGGGAGAGCTTTCCTT. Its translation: CASSYYGRAFL.

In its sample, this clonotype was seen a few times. The CDR3: CASSGSGVDQPQHF. Here the CDR3 DNA reads TGTGCCAGCAGTGGGAGCGGGGTAGATCAGCCCCAGCATTTT. This chain joins TRBV27 and TRBJ1-5, with no clear D. This CDR3 comprises 14 residues. V lost 5 bases to trimming and J lost 5 bases, with 13 bases between them. CDR1 is MNHEY, CDR2 SMNVEV, per germline (reference sequence).

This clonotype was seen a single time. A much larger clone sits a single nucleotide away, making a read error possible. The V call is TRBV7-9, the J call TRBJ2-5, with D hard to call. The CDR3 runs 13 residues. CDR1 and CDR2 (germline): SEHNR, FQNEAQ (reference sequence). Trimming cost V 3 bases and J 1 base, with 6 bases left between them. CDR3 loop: CASSFARQETQYF. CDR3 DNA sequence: TGTGCCAGCAGCTTTGCTCGCCAAGAGACCCAGTACTTC.

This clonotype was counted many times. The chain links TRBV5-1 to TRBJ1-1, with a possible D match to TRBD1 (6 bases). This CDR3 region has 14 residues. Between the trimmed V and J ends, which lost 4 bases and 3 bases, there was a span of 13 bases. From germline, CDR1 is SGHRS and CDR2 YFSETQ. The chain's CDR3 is CASSIGGTHTEAFF. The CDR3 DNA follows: TGCGCCAGCAGCATAGGGGGGACGCACACTGAAGCTTTCTTT. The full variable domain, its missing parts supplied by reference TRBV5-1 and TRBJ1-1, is KAGVTQTPRYLIKTRGQQVTLSCSPISGHRSVSWYQQTPGQGLQFLFEYFSETQRNKGNFPGRFSGRQFSNSRSEMNVSTLELGDSALYLCASSIGGTHTEAFFGQGTRLTVV.

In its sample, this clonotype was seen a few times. This CDR3 is CASSDGGTTYSNQPQHF. The CDR3 DNA reads as TGTGCCAGCAGTGATGGCGGGACGACTTATAGCAATCAGCCCCAGCATTTT. The chain carries TRBV2 and TRBJ1-5; the D gene is possibly TRBD1 (5 bases). The V end lost 3 bases, the J end lost 0 bases, and 15 bases lay between the germline ends. The CDR3 sequence is 17 residues long. Germline lookup yields CDR1 SNHLY and CDR2 FYNNEI.

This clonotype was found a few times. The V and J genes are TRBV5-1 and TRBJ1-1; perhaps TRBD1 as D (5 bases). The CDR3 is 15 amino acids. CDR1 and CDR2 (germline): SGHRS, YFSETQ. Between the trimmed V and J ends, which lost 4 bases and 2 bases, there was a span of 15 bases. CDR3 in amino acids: CASSPGTLPNTEAFF. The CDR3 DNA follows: TGCGCCAGCAGCCCGGGGACCTTGCCAAACACTGAAGCTTTCTTT.

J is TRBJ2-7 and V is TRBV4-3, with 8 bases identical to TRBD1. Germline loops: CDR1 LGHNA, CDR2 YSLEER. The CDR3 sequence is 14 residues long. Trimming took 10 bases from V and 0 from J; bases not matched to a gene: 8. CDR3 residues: CATTGQAISYEQYF. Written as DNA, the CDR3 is TGCGCCACGACGGGACAGGCCATCTCCTACGAGCAGTACTTC.

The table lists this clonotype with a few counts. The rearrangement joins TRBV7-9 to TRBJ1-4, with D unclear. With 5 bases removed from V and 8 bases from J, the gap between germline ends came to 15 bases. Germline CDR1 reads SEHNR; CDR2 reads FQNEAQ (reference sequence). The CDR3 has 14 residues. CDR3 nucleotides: TGTGCCAGCAGCCCGGGAGTGGCGGGGGAAAAACTGTTTTTT. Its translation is CASSPGVAGEKLFF.

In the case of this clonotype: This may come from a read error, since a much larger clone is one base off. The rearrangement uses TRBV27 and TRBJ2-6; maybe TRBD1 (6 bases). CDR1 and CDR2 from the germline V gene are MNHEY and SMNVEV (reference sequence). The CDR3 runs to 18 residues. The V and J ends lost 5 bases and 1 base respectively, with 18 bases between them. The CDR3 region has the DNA TGTGCCAGCAGTATATGGGGGCAATCTAGGTCTGGGGCCAACGTCCTGACTTTC. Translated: CASSIWGQSRSGANVLTF.

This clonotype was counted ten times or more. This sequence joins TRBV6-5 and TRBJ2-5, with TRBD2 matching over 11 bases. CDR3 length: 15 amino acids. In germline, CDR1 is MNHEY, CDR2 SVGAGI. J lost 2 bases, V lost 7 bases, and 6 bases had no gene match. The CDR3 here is CASTTSGGDQETQYF. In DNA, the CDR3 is TGTGCCAGCACCACTAGCGGGGGAGATCAAGAGACCCAGTACTTC.

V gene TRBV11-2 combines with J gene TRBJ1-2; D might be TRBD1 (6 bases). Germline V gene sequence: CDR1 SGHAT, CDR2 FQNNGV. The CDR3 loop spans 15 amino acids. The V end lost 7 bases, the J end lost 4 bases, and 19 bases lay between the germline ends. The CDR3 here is CASTAGGQEAYGYTF. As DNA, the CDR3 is TGTGCCAGCACCGCGGGGGGGCAAGAGGCCTATGGCTACACCTTC.

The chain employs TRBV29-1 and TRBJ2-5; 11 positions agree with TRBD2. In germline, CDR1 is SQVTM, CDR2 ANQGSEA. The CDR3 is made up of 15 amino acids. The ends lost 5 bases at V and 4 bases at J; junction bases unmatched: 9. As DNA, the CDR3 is TGCAGCGTTTTCCTGGAACTAGCGGGAGTAGAGACCCAGTACTTC. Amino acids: CSVFLELAGVETQYF.

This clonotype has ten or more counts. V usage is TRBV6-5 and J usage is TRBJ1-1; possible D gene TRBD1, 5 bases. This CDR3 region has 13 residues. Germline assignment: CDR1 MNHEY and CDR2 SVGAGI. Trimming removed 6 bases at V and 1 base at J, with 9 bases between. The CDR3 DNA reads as TGTGCCAGCAGCCAGGGATGGAACACTGAAGCTTTCTTT. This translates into CASSQGWNTEAFF.

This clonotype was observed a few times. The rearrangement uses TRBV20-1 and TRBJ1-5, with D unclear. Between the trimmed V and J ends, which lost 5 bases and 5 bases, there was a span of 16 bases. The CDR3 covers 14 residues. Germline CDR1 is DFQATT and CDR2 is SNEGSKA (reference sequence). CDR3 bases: TGCAGTGCTCTGGATGAAGATTCGCATCAGCCCCAGCATTTT. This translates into CSALDEDSHQPQHF.

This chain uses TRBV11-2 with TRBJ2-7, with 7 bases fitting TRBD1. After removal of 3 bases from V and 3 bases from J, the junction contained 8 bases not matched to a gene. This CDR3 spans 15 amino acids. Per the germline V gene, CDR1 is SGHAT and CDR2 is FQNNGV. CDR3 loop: CASSFAATGRYEQYF. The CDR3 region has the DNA TGTGCCAGCAGCTTCGCCGCGACAGGGCGCTACGAGCAGTACTTC.

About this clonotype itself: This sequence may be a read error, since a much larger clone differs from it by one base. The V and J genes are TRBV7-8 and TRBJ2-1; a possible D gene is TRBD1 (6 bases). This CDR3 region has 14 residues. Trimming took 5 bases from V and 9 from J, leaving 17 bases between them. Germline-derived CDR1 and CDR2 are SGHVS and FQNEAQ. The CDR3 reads CASSEGQGLREQFF. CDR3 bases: TGTGCCAGCAGCGAGGGACAAGGGTTGCGTGAGCAGTTCTTC.

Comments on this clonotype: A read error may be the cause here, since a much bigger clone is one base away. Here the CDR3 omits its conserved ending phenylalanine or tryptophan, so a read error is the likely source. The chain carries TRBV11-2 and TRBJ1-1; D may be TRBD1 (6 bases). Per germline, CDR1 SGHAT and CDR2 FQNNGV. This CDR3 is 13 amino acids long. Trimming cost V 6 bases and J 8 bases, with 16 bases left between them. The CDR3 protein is CASRQPGAGEAFI. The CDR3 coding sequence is TGTGCCAGCAGACAGCCAGGGGCTGGAGAAGCTTTCATT.

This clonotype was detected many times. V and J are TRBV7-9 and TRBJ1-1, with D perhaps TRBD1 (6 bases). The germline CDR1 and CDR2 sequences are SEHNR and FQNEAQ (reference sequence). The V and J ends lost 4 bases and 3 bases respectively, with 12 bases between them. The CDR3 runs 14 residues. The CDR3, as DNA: TGTGCCAGCAGCTCGACGGACAGAGACACTGAAGCTTTCTTT. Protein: CASSSTDRDTEAFF.